Listed below are T cell receptor beta chains from one sample, sequenced in a study of T cell responses to AZD1222 COVID-19 vaccine. The method was immunoSEQ multiplex PCR; TCRdb's version includes in-frame clones alone and lacks a portion of them. The sample shows under 200,000 clones, roughly nine tenths of them seen only once. The sample was peripheral blood, taken on day 0 of AZD1222 vaccination. Receptors were obtained from an adult in good health. The CDR3 runs from the conserved cysteine through the conserved F or W. A D gene is named only where the DNA matches it firmly. Clone size appears in some rows only: once, few, many, or a class for an expanded clone.

length: 18
size: .
V: TRBV18
D: TRBD2
J: TRBJ2-7
CDR3: CASSPSSGGAGQTYEQYF
DNA: TGTGCCAGCTCACCTTCTAGCGGGGGGGCGGGTCAAACCTACGAGCAGTACTTC

length: 14
size: once
V: TRBV29-1
D: TRBD1
J: TRBJ1-2
CDR3: CSVETEQGSYGYTF
DNA: TGCAGCGTTGAGACTGAACAGGGGAGCTATGGCTACACCTTC

length: 12
size: .
V: TRBV28
D: .
J: TRBJ1-1
CDR3: CASNKANTEAFF
DNA: TGTGCCAGCAATAAAGCTAACACTGAAGCTTTCTTT

length: 15
size: .
V: TRBV6-5
D: TRBD1
J: TRBJ1-5
CDR3: CASRRDGTGSQPQHF
DNA: TGTGCCAGCAGGCGCGACGGGACAGGGTCACAGCCCCAGCATTTT

length: 14
size: .
V: TRBV5-1
D: .
J: TRBJ1-4
CDR3: CASSLDVQGEKLFF
DNA: TGCGCCAGCAGCTTGGATGTCCAGGGTGAAAAACTGTTTTTT

length: 14
size: .
V: TRBV10-2
D: .
J: TRBJ2-2
CDR3: CASKPGPNTGELFF
DNA: TGCGCCAGCAAACCGGGACCCAACACCGGGGAGCTGTTTTTT

length: 16
size: few
V: TRBV11-3
D: .
J: TRBJ1-1
CDR3: CASSLATTGGETEAFF
DNA: TGTGCCAGCAGCTTGGCTACCACAGGAGGGGAAACTGAAGCTTTCTTT

length: 13
size: .
V: TRBV11-3
D: .
J: TRBJ1-1
CDR3: CASSFRGGTEAFF
DNA: TGTGCCAGCAGCTTCAGAGGGGGCACTGAAGCTTTCTTT

length: 14
size: .
V: TRBV27
D: TRBD1
J: TRBJ1-5
CDR3: CASSPTGVGQPQHF
DNA: TGTGCCAGCAGCCCTACAGGGGTAGGTCAGCCCCAGCATTTT

length: 16
size: .
V: TRBV19
D: TRBD1
J: TRBJ2-5
CDR3: CASSILGTGGAETQYF
DNA: TGTGCCAGTAGTATACTAGGGACAGGCGGGGCAGAGACCCAGTACTTC

length: 16
size: few
V: TRBV28
D: TRBD1
J: TRBJ1-4
CDR3: CASSFDTGTANEKLFF
DNA: TGTGCCAGCAGTTTCGACACTGGGACAGCGAATGAAAAACTGTTTTTT

length: 15
size: .
V: TRBV2
D: TRBD2
J: TRBJ2-3
CDR3: CASRERGGRTDTQYF
DNA: TGTGCCAGCAGGGAGCGGGGGGGCCGAACAGATACGCAGTATTTT

length: 16
size: few
V: TRBV6-1
D: .
J: TRBJ1-3
CDR3: CASSEGTVYSGNTIYF
DNA: TGTGCCAGCAGTGAAGGGACAGTTTACTCTGGAAACACCATATATTTT

length: 16
size: few
V: TRBV5-5
D: TRBD2
J: TRBJ2-1
CDR3: CASSLVRLAVYNEQFF
DNA: TGTGCCAGCAGCTTGGTTCGGCTAGCGGTCTACAATGAGCAGTTCTTC

length: 15
size: once
V: TRBV27
D: .
J: TRBJ1-2
CDR3: CASSPSRGEDYGYTF
DNA: TGTGCCAGCAGTCCCTCCAGGGGAGAGGACTATGGCTACACCTTC

length: 11
size: once
V: TRBV20-1
D: .
J: TRBJ1-1
CDR3: CSETMNTEAFF
DNA: TGCAGTGAAACGATGAACACTGAAGCTTTCTTT

length: 17
size: .
V: TRBV10-1
D: TRBD1
J: TRBJ1-2
CDR3: CASISPGTGRNSYGYTF
DNA: TGCGCCAGCATCTCCCCCGGGACAGGGAGAAATTCCTATGGCTACACCTTC

length: 14
size: .
V: TRBV18
D: .
J: TRBJ1-1
CDR3: CASSPVLGDTEAFF
DNA: TGTGCCAGCTCACCAGTTCTCGGGGACACTGAAGCTTTCTTT

length: 16
size: once
V: TRBV5-8
D: TRBD1
J: TRBJ1-3
CDR3: CASSVGQGATGNTIYF
DNA: TGTGCCAGCAGCGTGGGACAGGGGGCGACTGGAAACACCATATATTTT

length: 15
size: .
V: TRBV9
D: .
J: TRBJ2-1
CDR3: CASSVERVSYNEQFF
DNA: TGTGCCAGCAGCGTAGAGAGGGTTTCCTACAATGAGCAGTTCTTC

length: 13
size: .
V: TRBV6-5
D: TRBD1
J: TRBJ2-7
CDR3: CASSLDRAGEQYF
DNA: TGTGCCAGCAGTTTGGACAGGGCGGGCGAGCAGTACTTC

length: 15
size: .
V: TRBV6-5
D: TRBD2
J: TRBJ2-1
CDR3: CAAAPQRGGVHEQFF
DNA: TGTGCCGCGGCCCCTCAGCGGGGGGGCGTCCATGAGCAGTTCTTC

length: 13
size: .
V: TRBV18
D: .
J: TRBJ1-2
CDR3: CASSSQGGRGYTF
DNA: TGTGCCAGCTCATCACAGGGCGGGCGAGGCTACACCTTC

length: 12
size: .
V: TRBV7-2
D: .
J: TRBJ1-3
CDR3: CASSSSRNTIYF
DNA: TGTGCCAGCAGCTCCTCCCGAAACACCATATATTTT

length: 12
size: .
V: TRBV28
D: TRBD1
J: TRBJ1-2
CDR3: CASSKQGAGYTF
DNA: TGTGCCAGCAGCAAACAGGGGGCTGGCTACACCTTC

length: 16
size: .
V: TRBV3-1/TRBV3-2
D: TRBD2
J: TRBJ2-7
CDR3: CASSRGLAGETYEQYF
DNA: TGTGCCAGCAGCCGCGGACTAGCGGGGGAAACCTACGAGCAGTACTTC

length: 16
size: .
V: TRBV30
D: TRBD1
J: TRBJ1-5
CDR3: CAWSRIGTGGNQPQHF
DNA: TGTGCCTGGAGTCGTATTGGGACAGGCGGCAATCAGCCCCAGCATTTT

length: 15
size: few
V: TRBV6-2/TRBV6-3
D: TRBD2
J: TRBJ2-5
CDR3: CASSYSGTKEETQYF
DNA: TGTGCCAGCAGCTACTCCGGGACTAAAGAAGAGACCCAGTACTTC

length: 13
size: .
V: TRBV29-1
D: .
J: TRBJ1-5
CDR3: CSVTQGGDQPQHF
DNA: TGCAGCGTAACCCAGGGTGGCGATCAGCCCCAGCATTTT

length: 15
size: .
V: TRBV6-5
D: .
J: TRBJ1-1
CDR3: CASSYGSIQYTEAFF
DNA: TGTGCCAGCAGTTACGGGTCCATCCAGTACACTGAAGCTTTCTTT

length: 16
size: .
V: TRBV11-2
D: TRBD2
J: TRBJ2-1
CDR3: CASSLGWRGSYNEQFF
DNA: TGTGCCAGCAGCTTGGGGTGGCGGGGGTCCTACAATGAGCAGTTCTTC

length: 15
size: .
V: TRBV11-3
D: .
J: TRBJ2-7
CDR3: CASKRKGGSDYEQYF
DNA: TGTGCCAGCAAACGAAAGGGGGGATCGGACTACGAGCAGTACTTC

length: 13
size: once
V: TRBV6-5
D: .
J: TRBJ1-1
CDR3: CASMDGQRTEAFF
DNA: TGTGCCAGCATGGATGGACAGCGGACTGAAGCTTTCTTT

length: 13
size: .
V: TRBV11-2
D: .
J: TRBJ1-5
CDR3: CASSLDQGQPQHF
DNA: TGTGCCAGCAGCTTAGATCAAGGGCAGCCCCAGCATTTT

length: 11
size: .
V: TRBV29-1
D: .
J: TRBJ2-7
CDR3: CSVERGDEQYF
DNA: TGCAGCGTTGAACGAGGGGACGAGCAGTACTTC

length: 13
size: .
V: TRBV12-3/TRBV12-4
D: .
J: TRBJ1-1
CDR3: CASSLAQPTEAFF
DNA: TGTGCCAGCAGTTTAGCGCAACCCACTGAAGCTTTCTTT

length: 17
size: .
V: TRBV27
D: .
J: TRBJ2-7
CDR3: CASSLAAPTAGTYEQYF
DNA: TGTGCCAGCAGTTTAGCGGCCCCGACCGCGGGAACCTACGAGCAGTACTTC

length: 12
size: .
V: TRBV2
D: .
J: TRBJ1-5
CDR3: CASSEVGRIQHF
DNA: TGTGCCAGCAGTGAAGTAGGCCGTATCCAGCATTTT

length: 11
size: .
V: TRBV21-1
D: .
J: TRBJ2-5
CDR3: CASSKFNRGYF
DNA: TGTGCCAGCAGCAAATTTAACAGGGGGTACTTC

length: 16
size: .
V: TRBV6-4
D: TRBD2
J: TRBJ2-6
CDR3: CASSAGGRAGANVLTF
DNA: TGTGCCAGCAGCGCCGGGGGGAGGGCTGGGGCCAACGTCCTGACTTTC

length: 15
size: .
V: TRBV9
D: .
J: TRBJ2-1
CDR3: CASSVGGGRHNEQFF
DNA: TGTGCCAGCAGCGTAGGTGGGGGGCGCCACAATGAGCAGTTCTTC

length: 14
size: .
V: TRBV7-7
D: TRBD1
J: TRBJ2-2
CDR3: CASSLRQGAGELFF
DNA: TGTGCTAGCAGCCTCCGACAGGGCGCCGGGGAGCTGTTTTTT